These T cell receptor beta chains were read from a single sample in a study of blood T cell repertoires in COVID-19. TCRdb's copy holds only in-frame clones and misses some; the assay was immunoSEQ multiplex PCR. Counted here are around 220,000 clones, around 80% occurring once; the ten biggest clones make up less than 8%. Sequencing was done on a sample of PBMCs or T cells enriched from blood (not recorded which). Source of these receptors: a middle-aged woman with acute COVID-19. Both conserved end residues are part of each CDR3. The order of the fields is J gene, D gene, clone size, V gene, CDR3 DNA, CDR3 protein. The D gene is left open where the match is weak. Clone size is given for some rows only: seen once, a few or many times, or a class if the clone is expanded.

J: TRBJ1-2; D: .; size: once; V: TRBV28; DNA: TGTGCCAGCAGGGACACAGACTATGGCTACACCTTC; CDR3: CASRDTDYGYTF
J: TRBJ1-5; D: .; size: .; V: TRBV24-1; DNA: TGTGCCACCAGTGATTCCCCTCGGGGGCCCCAGCATTTT; CDR3: CATSDSPRGPQHF
J: TRBJ2-7; D: .; size: .; V: TRBV19; DNA: TGTGCCAGTAGTGCAAGACTAGGTAAGATGAGAGAGCAGTACTTC; CDR3: CASSARLGKMREQYF
J: TRBJ1-1; D: TRBD1; size: .; V: TRBV7-3; DNA: TGTGCCAGCAGCACAGGGGTGAACACTGAAGCTTTCTTT; CDR3: CASSTGVNTEAFF
J: TRBJ2-3; D: TRBD2; size: .; V: TRBV7-9; DNA: TGTGCCAGCAGCTTAGCCACGGCGGGAGGTGTCGATACGCAGTATTTT; CDR3: CASSLATAGGVDTQYF
J: TRBJ1-1; D: .; size: .; V: TRBV12-3/TRBV12-4; DNA: TGTGCCAGCAGTATACTTAACACTGAAGCTTTCTTT; CDR3: CASSILNTEAFF
J: TRBJ2-2; D: TRBD2; size: once; V: TRBV11-3; DNA: TGTGCCAGCAGCTTAAGGGCATGGCGGGGGAGGAACACCGGGGAGCTGTTTTTT; CDR3: CASSLRAWRGRNTGELFF
J: TRBJ1-6; D: .; size: .; V: TRBV3-1/TRBV3-2; DNA: TGTGCCAGCAGCCAACCTCCCGGGACTGGTAATTCACCCCTCCACTTT; CDR3: CASSQPPGTGNSPLHF
J: TRBJ1-2; D: TRBD1; size: few; V: TRBV6-6; DNA: TGTGCCAGCAGCGACAGGGGGCTGGATGGCTACACCTTC; CDR3: CASSDRGLDGYTF
J: TRBJ1-5; D: .; size: .; V: TRBV6-4; DNA: TGTGCCAGCAGTGAAGGTGTGGAGGGCAATCAGCCCCAGCATTTT; CDR3: CASSEGVEGNQPQHF
J: TRBJ1-5; D: TRBD1; size: .; V: TRBV28; DNA: TGTGCCAGCAGTTACGCGCTTACAGGGGGCAATCAGCCCCAGCATTTT; CDR3: CASSYALTGGNQPQHF
J: TRBJ1-6; D: .; size: .; V: TRBV11-2; DNA: TGTGCCAGCAGCTCAGGGTTTTCGACACCCCTCCACTTT; CDR3: CASSSGFSTPLHF
J: TRBJ1-1; D: .; size: .; V: TRBV20-1; DNA: TGCAGTGCTAGTTCGGGGGGGCCCACTGAAGCTTTCTTT; CDR3: CSASSGGPTEAFF
J: TRBJ2-4; D: TRBD1; size: .; V: TRBV28; DNA: TGTGCCAGCAGTTTACACCAGGGGGTTGGCATTCAGTACTTC; CDR3: CASSLHQGVGIQYF
J: TRBJ1-4; D: .; size: once; V: TRBV30; DNA: TGTGCCTGGAGTGGGAGGTTAGGCGAAAAACTGTTTTTT; CDR3: CAWSGRLGEKLFF
J: TRBJ1-4; D: .; size: once; V: TRBV2; DNA: TGTGCCAGTACTGGGCCAGGGATGAGGGAAAAACTGTTTTTT; CDR3: CASTGPGMREKLFF
J: TRBJ2-1; D: TRBD2; size: .; V: TRBV18; DNA: TGTGCCAGCTCGCGGGTCGACGGGAGGCCCTACAATGAGCAGTTCTTC; CDR3: CASSRVDGRPYNEQFF
J: TRBJ2-3; D: TRBD2; size: .; V: TRBV7-9; DNA: TGTGCCAGCAGCTTAGATCATGCGGGGGGAAAGCAGTATTTT; CDR3: CASSLDHAGGKQYF
J: TRBJ2-2; D: .; size: .; V: TRBV28; DNA: TGTGCCAGCAGTTTACAGGTGGACACCGGGGAGCTGTTTTTT; CDR3: CASSLQVDTGELFF
J: TRBJ2-1; D: TRBD2; size: .; V: TRBV24-1; DNA: TGTGCCACCAGTGATTTGAGATCTCCGGAGCGGGGAGTCTCCTACAATGAGCAGTTCTTC; CDR3: CATSDLRSPERGVSYNEQFF
J: TRBJ2-5; D: .; size: .; V: TRBV5-1; DNA: TGCGCCAGCAGCTTGGGAGATTCGGAGACCCAGTACTTC; CDR3: CASSLGDSETQYF
J: TRBJ2-1; D: TRBD2; size: .; V: TRBV25-1; DNA: TGTGCCAGCAGTGAAGCGCGGGAGATCTCCCATGAGCAGTTCTTC; CDR3: CASSEAREISHEQFF
J: TRBJ2-4; D: .; size: few; V: TRBV7-2; DNA: TGTGCCAGCAGCTTGGGTGGGCTAGCCAAAAACATTCAGTACTTC; CDR3: CASSLGGLAKNIQYF
J: TRBJ2-7; D: TRBD1; size: .; V: TRBV12-3/TRBV12-4; DNA: TGTGCCAGCAGTATCGGACAGGGCTACGAGCAGTACTTC; CDR3: CASSIGQGYEQYF
J: TRBJ1-3; D: .; size: few; V: TRBV5-6; DNA: TGTGCCAGCAGCTCCGGGAAGACGATAGGAAACACCATATATTTT; CDR3: CASSSGKTIGNTIYF
J: TRBJ2-4; D: TRBD2; size: .; V: TRBV2; DNA: TGTGCCAGCAGTGATCTACTAGCGGGAGACAACATTCAGTACTTC; CDR3: CASSDLLAGDNIQYF
J: TRBJ2-4; D: .; size: .; V: TRBV5-1; DNA: TGCGCCAGCAGCTTGCCCTCGGACAGAAGAAACATTCAGTACTTC; CDR3: CASSLPSDRRNIQYF
J: TRBJ2-7; D: TRBD2; size: .; V: TRBV5-1; DNA: TGCGCCAGCAGCTTGATACCGGCGGGAGGAGAGCAGTACTTC; CDR3: CASSLIPAGGEQYF
J: TRBJ2-5; D: .; size: .; V: TRBV19; DNA: TGTGCCAGTAGTCGAGGCAGCCAAGAGACCCAGTACTTC; CDR3: CASSRGSQETQYF
J: TRBJ1-4; D: TRBD1; size: .; V: TRBV28; DNA: TGTGCCAGCAGTTTGGTCGGCCACAGGGGTGAAAAACTGTTTTTT; CDR3: CASSLVGHRGEKLFF
J: TRBJ2-1; D: .; size: .; V: TRBV7-6; DNA: TGTGCCAGCAGCTTATCACCGCAGGCGGGAATGGAGCAGTTCTTC; CDR3: CASSLSPQAGMEQFF
J: TRBJ1-1; D: TRBD1; size: few; V: TRBV7-9; DNA: TGTGCCAGCAGCCATCGACAGGGGACTAACACTGAAGCTTTCTTT; CDR3: CASSHRQGTNTEAFF
J: TRBJ1-1; D: .; size: once; V: TRBV6-2/TRBV6-3; DNA: TGTGCCAGCAGTTACCCAGGGAAAATGAACACTGAAGCTTTCTTT; CDR3: CASSYPGKMNTEAFF
J: TRBJ2-3; D: TRBD1; size: .; V: TRBV18; DNA: TGTGCCAGCTCCCCTCTCGACAGGGTGACAGATACGCAGTATTTT; CDR3: CASSPLDRVTDTQYF
J: TRBJ1-4; D: TRBD1; size: .; V: TRBV5-1; DNA: TGCGCCAGCAGCCCCGGGACAGGGAGCGAAAAACTGTTTTTT; CDR3: CASSPGTGSEKLFF
J: TRBJ2-3; D: TRBD1; size: .; V: TRBV11-3; DNA: TGTGCCAGCAGTCGTAGACAGGGAACAGATACGCAGTATTTT; CDR3: CASSRRQGTDTQYF
J: TRBJ2-7; D: TRBD1; size: .; V: TRBV28; DNA: TGTGCCAGCAGTCCCCCGGGACAGGACTACGAGCAGTACTTC; CDR3: CASSPPGQDYEQYF
J: TRBJ2-5; D: TRBD1; size: .; V: TRBV19; DNA: TGTGCCAGTAGTATAAGAAGGGGACAGGGGGAGACCCAGTACTTC; CDR3: CASSIRRGQGETQYF
J: TRBJ2-1; D: TRBD2; size: once; V: TRBV10-2; DNA: TGCGCCAGCAGTGAGTCAGGCGGGGGGGGTTACAATGAGCAGTTCTTC; CDR3: CASSESGGGGYNEQFF
J: TRBJ2-7; D: .; size: once; V: TRBV7-2; DNA: TGTGCCAGCAGCACCACAGGGTCCACCTACGAGCAGTACTTC; CDR3: CASSTTGSTYEQYF
J: TRBJ2-7; D: TRBD1; size: .; V: TRBV16; DNA: TGTGCCAGCAGCCAATCCGCCCAGGGGGAGAACGAGCAGTACTTC; CDR3: CASSQSAQGENEQYF
J: TRBJ1-2; D: .; size: .; V: TRBV19; DNA: TGTGCCAGTAGTATTGGCCGTAACTATGGCTACACCTTC; CDR3: CASSIGRNYGYTF
J: TRBJ1-5; D: .; size: once; V: TRBV30; DNA: TGTGCCTGGAGTGACAGTGTCGGCAGTCCCCAGCATTTT; CDR3: CAWSDSVGSPQHF
J: TRBJ2-2; D: .; size: .; V: TRBV12-3/TRBV12-4; DNA: TGTGCCAGCAGCGAAGCTAACACCGGGGAGCTGTTTTTT; CDR3: CASSEANTGELFF
J: TRBJ2-3; D: TRBD1; size: .; V: TRBV6-4; DNA: TGTGCCAGCAGTGACTCGATGGGCTACAGGGGGGCTTCGGATACGCAGTATTTT; CDR3: CASSDSMGYRGASDTQYF
J: TRBJ2-5; D: .; size: .; V: TRBV5-6; DNA: TGTGCCAGCAGCTTGTATTTGCAAGAGACCCAGTACTTC; CDR3: CASSLYLQETQYF
J: TRBJ1-1; D: .; size: few; V: TRBV7-2; DNA: TGTGCCAGCAGCTTCCATCCTATGAACACTGAAGCTTTCTTT; CDR3: CASSFHPMNTEAFF
J: TRBJ1-5; D: .; size: .; V: TRBV11-2; DNA: TGTGCCAGCAGCCGAAACGGGGGTAATCAGCCCCAGCATTTT; CDR3: CASSRNGGNQPQHF
J: TRBJ2-6; D: .; size: .; V: TRBV7-9; DNA: TGTGCCAGCAGCTTAAGGCGGGATCTCTCTGGGGCCAACGTCCTGACTTTC; CDR3: CASSLRRDLSGANVLTF